The 26 T cell receptor beta chains below were found in one sample sequenced in a study of OX40 agonist ivuxolimab in advanced cancers. Using immunoSEQ multiplex PCR, the repertoire was profiled, and TCRdb retains in-frame clones only, with some absent. The sample carries around 69,000 clones, approximately 86% recorded once. Sequences were derived from CD4+ or CD8+ T cells sorted from blood, sampled in a trial of the OX40 agonist ivuxolimab. Receptors were obtained from an adult with an advanced solid tumor such as melanoma, head and neck, liver or kidney cancer.

This clone was observed a few times. The chain is built from TRBV28 and TRBJ1-5, with a possible D match to TRBD1 (6 bases). Germline loops: CDR1 MDHEN, CDR2 SYDVKM. Trimming removed 3 bases from V and 1 base from J, with 13 bases in between. There are 16 residues in the CDR3. The CDR3 loop is CASSFNERGSNQPQHF. Written as DNA, the CDR3 is TGTGCCAGCAGTTTCAATGAGAGGGGGAGCAATCAGCCCCAGCATTTT.

Here the CDR3 reads CASSLRQGGNEQYF. In DNA, the CDR3 is TGTGCCAGCAGTCTACGACAGGGCGGGAACGAGCAGTACTTC. The chain links TRBV28 to TRBJ2-7; tentatively, D is TRBD1 (7 bases). From germline, CDR1 is MDHEN and CDR2 SYDVKM. V shed 5 bases and J shed 5 bases, with 16 bases lying between them. The CDR3 length is 14 residues.

The J gene is TRBJ1-1, the V gene TRBV7-8, with D possibly being TRBD1 (5 bases). CDR1 SGHVS and CDR2 FQNEAQ come from the germline V gene. V dropped 2 bases and J dropped 1 base, with 17 bases sitting between them. This CDR3 comprises 17 residues. DNA for the CDR3: TGTGCCAGCAGCTTACAAGCCGGGACCCGAGGGAACACTGAAGCTTTCTTT. Its protein is CASSLQAGTRGNTEAFF.

This chain uses TRBV7-3 with TRBJ2-5; TRBD1 matches 7 bases. Germline V lookup: CDR1 SGHTA, CDR2 FQGTGA. The CDR3 consists of 13 residues. The V gene end was trimmed by 5 bases and the J gene end by 1 base; junction bases not matched to a gene: 1. CDR3 residues: CASSRDSQETQYF. CDR3 DNA: TGTGCCAGCAGCCGGGACAGCCAAGAGACCCAGTACTTC.

There are a few counts of this clone. The J gene is TRBJ2-5, the V gene TRBV5-8, with 9 bases that match TRBD1. V gave up 3 bases and J gave up 4 bases; unmatched junction bases: 4. Germline V lookup: CDR1 SGHTS, CDR2 YDEGEE. The CDR3 has 14 amino acids. The CDR3 coding sequence is TGTGCCAGCAGCTCCCGGACAGGGGTAGAGACCCAGTACTTC. Its translation: CASSSRTGVETQYF.

This clone was observed once. Other DNA sequences in this sample translate to the same CDR3. This chain links TRBV2 with TRBJ2-2; D unresolved. The germline V and J ends were trimmed by 4 bases and 1 base, with 7 bases remaining between them. The CDR3 is 14 residues long. CDR1 and CDR2 (germline): SNHLY, FYNNEI. CDR3 DNA sequence: TGTGCCAGCAGTGTAACGGGGAACACCGGGGAGCTGTTTTTT. Amino acids: CASSVTGNTGELFF.

J is TRBJ1-1 and V is TRBV10-3, with 11 bases aligning to TRBD1. V was clipped by 4 bases and J by 5 bases; unmatched bases: 9. The CDR3 sequence is 16 residues long. The V gene's germline CDR1 is ENHRY and CDR2 SYGVKD. CDR3 DNA: TGTGCCATCAGTGGGTTACCGGGACAGGGGGGTACTGAAGCTTTCTTT. It encodes CAISGLPGQGGTEAFF.

The V call is TRBV11-2, the J call TRBJ2-1; TRBD2 matches at 11 bases. V shed 1 base and J 0 bases; nucleotides not matched to a gene: 8. This CDR3 region has 19 residues. Germline CDR1 is SGHAT and CDR2 is FQNNGV. CDR3 in amino acids: CASSLVPSGGFSSYNEQFF. The DNA for the CDR3 is TGTGCCAGCAGCTTAGTTCCTAGCGGGGGGTTCAGCTCCTACAATGAGCAGTTCTTC.

The CDR3 loop is CASSPDSHNQPQHF. CDR3 nucleotide sequence: TGCGCCAGCAGCCCGGACAGCCACAATCAGCCCCAGCATTTT. The chain couples TRBV5-1 to TRBJ1-5; D is perhaps TRBD1 (6 bases). V dropped 4 bases and J dropped 3 bases, with 11 bases sitting between them. CDR3 length: 14 residues. Germline V gene data show CDR1 as SGHRS and CDR2 as YFSETQ.

This sequence joins TRBV12-5 and TRBJ1-5; unclear D gene. This CDR3 has 13 amino acids. CDR1 and CDR2 (germline): LGHNT, FRNRAP. V dropped 6 bases and J dropped 0 bases, with 6 bases sitting between them. CDR3: CASGLYSNQPQHF. The CDR3 DNA is TGTGCTAGTGGGCTTTATAGCAATCAGCCCCAGCATTTT.

The genes are TRBV19 and TRBJ2-7; TRBD1 matches 8 bases. The V gene's germline CDR1 is LNHDA and CDR2 SQIVND (reference sequence). V lost 7 bases to trimming and J lost 2 bases; unmatched junction nucleotides: 4. The CDR3 is 13 amino acids. The CDR3 sequence is CASTPTGAYEQYF. CDR3 DNA sequence: TGTGCCAGTACCCCGACAGGGGCCTACGAGCAGTACTTC.

The chain has TRBV11-1 and TRBJ2-5, with D uncertain. V dropped 5 bases and J dropped 2 bases, with 15 bases sitting between them. The CDR3 totals 15 residues. Germline-derived CDR1 and CDR2 are SGHAT and FQDESV (reference sequence). CDR3 loop: CASSGVLGPQETQYF. In DNA, the CDR3 is TGTGCCAGCAGCGGAGTACTTGGACCACAAGAGACCCAGTACTTC. The complete variable domain, with remaining parts taken from reference TRBV11-1 and TRBJ2-5, reads EAEVAQSPRYKITEKSQAVAFWCDPISGHATLYWYRQILGQGPELLVQFQDESVVDDSQLPKDRFSAERLKGVDSTLKIQPAELGDSAMYLCASSGVLGPQETQYFGPGTRLLVL.

This chain uses TRBV9 with TRBJ2-6; 10 bases fit TRBD1. V gave up 4 bases and J gave up 3 bases; unmatched junction bases: 10. CDR3 length: 18 residues. CDR1 and CDR2 (germline): SGDLS, YYNGEE. CDR3 DNA sequence: TGTGCCAGCAGCTACCGACAGGGGGCGGGGGTTGGGGCCAACGTCCTGACTTTC. Translation gives CASSYRQGAGVGANVLTF.

The V call is TRBV6-6, the J call TRBJ1-3; D may be TRBD1 (6 bases). CDR1 and CDR2 from the germline V gene are MNHNY and SVGAGI (reference sequence). The CDR3 covers 14 residues. The V and J ends lost 2 bases and 4 bases respectively, with 9 bases between them. The CDR3 region is CASSYNRGGNTIYF. As DNA, the CDR3 is TGTGCCAGCAGTTACAATAGGGGGGGAAACACCATATATTTT.

This chain uses TRBV9 with TRBJ1-6, with TRBD1 as a possible D gene (6 bases). V was pared by 0 bases and J by 7 bases, with 11 bases between. The CDR3 runs to 15 residues. Germline values: CDR1 SGDLS, CDR2 YYNGEE. In DNA form, the CDR3 reads TGTGCCAGCAGCGTAGATGGGGGGCGAAATTCACCCCTCCACTTT. Translated: CASSVDGGRNSPLHF.

This sequence joins TRBV7-2 and TRBJ1-5; D is unclear. Trimming removed 5 bases at V and 0 bases at J, with 17 bases between. There are 17 residues in the CDR3. Germline CDR1 SGHTA, CDR2 FQGNSA. DNA for the CDR3: TGTGCCAGCAGCCTTGGGGAGGGTACTTTTAGCAATCAGCCCCAGCATTTT. Translating it yields CASSLGEGTFSNQPQHF.

V usage is TRBV6-5 and J usage is TRBJ2-2, with no clear D. There are 12 residues in the CDR3. Germline lookup yields CDR1 MNHEY and CDR2 SVGAGI. V shed 5 bases and J shed 6 bases, with 7 bases lying between them. The CDR3 spells CASSILAGELFF. CDR3 in DNA: TGTGCCAGCAGTATCCTGGCCGGGGAGCTGTTTTTT.

V usage is TRBV7-3 and J usage is TRBJ1-2; TRBD1 is a possible D gene (5 bases). In germline, CDR1 is SGHTA, CDR2 FQGTGA. This CDR3 comprises 14 residues. Trimming took off 1 base at V and 8 bases at J, with 14 bases between the two ends. The CDR3 reads CASSLNPRAGGYTF. In DNA, the CDR3 is TGTGCCAGCAGCTTAAACCCCAGGGCGGGGGGCTACACCTTC.

This chain connects TRBV28 to TRBJ2-5; TRBD1 aligns across 9 bases. The germline CDR1 and CDR2 sequences are MDHEN and SYDVKM. With 4 bases clipped from V and 1 base from J, the junction kept 4 bases outside the gene matches. The CDR3 runs 15 residues. In DNA, the CDR3 is TGTGCCAGCAGTTCGACAGGGGGGCCCCAAGAGACCCAGTACTTC. Translated: CASSSTGGPQETQYF.

The gene calls are TRBV6-5 and TRBJ2-7; 7 bases are shared with TRBD1. V lost 4 bases to trimming and J lost 0 bases; unmatched junction nucleotides: 3. CDR1 and CDR2 (germline): MNHEY, SVGAGI. The CDR3 has 14 amino acids. CDR3 nucleotide sequence: TGTGCCAGCAGTTCACGACAGGGCTCCTACGAGCAGTACGTC. It specifies CASSSRQGSYEQYV.

The chain couples TRBV10-3 to TRBJ2-1; 8 bases line up with TRBD1. The V segment lost 4 bases and the J segment 4 bases; nucleotides outside the gene matches: 6. CDR3 length: 15 residues. The germline V gene encodes CDR1 ENHRY and CDR2 SYGVKD. The CDR3 bases are TGTGCCATCAGTGGTCAGGGGGCCTATTACAATGAGCAGTTCTTC. Residues: CAISGQGAYYNEQFF.

This chain links TRBV28 with TRBJ2-2, with a tentative D call TRBD1 (6 bases). V gave up 8 bases and J gave up 2 bases, with 9 bases separating them. The CDR3 sequence is 13 residues long. Germline-derived CDR1 and CDR2 are MDHEN and SYDVKM. The CDR3 loop reads CASWDTNTGELFF. CDR3 nucleotides: TGTGCCAGCTGGGACACCAACACCGGGGAGCTGTTTTTT.

CDR3: CASSSEETGIGYTF. As DNA, the CDR3 is TGTGCCAGCTCATCAGAGGAGACAGGGATTGGCTACACCTTC. The rearrangement uses TRBV18 and TRBJ1-2, with 7 positions matching TRBD1. V shed 5 bases, J shed 7 bases, and the junction held 10 bases outside the gene matches. The CDR3 covers 14 residues. The V gene's germline CDR1 is KGHSH and CDR2 LQKENI.

The chain uses TRBV14 and TRBJ1-1; the D gene is possibly TRBD1 (6 bases). Trimming removed 4 bases at V and 10 bases at J, with 10 bases between. The CDR3 sequence is 11 residues long. From germline, CDR1 is SGHDN and CDR2 FVKESK. Here the CDR3 reads CASSRGPGAFF. The CDR3 region has the DNA TGTGCCAGCAGCCGGGGGCCCGGAGCTTTCTTT.

This rearrangement joins TRBV11-2 to TRBJ1-4; 8 nucleotides agree with TRBD1. Trimming removed 5 bases from V and 7 bases from J; junction bases left unmatched: 6. Per germline, CDR1 SGHAT and CDR2 FQNNGV. The CDR3 is 14 residues long. CDR3 protein: CASSPGQGSEKLFF. DNA of the CDR3: TGTGCCAGCAGCCCAGGACAGGGATCTGAAAAACTGTTTTTT.

This chain connects TRBV13 to TRBJ1-5; D remains unclear. CDR3 length equals 12 residues. Germline values: CDR1 PRHDT, CDR2 FYEKMQ (reference sequence). V was clipped by 3 bases and J by 5 bases, with 5 bases between them. The CDR3 DNA is TGTGCCAGCAGCTTGGGAGATCAGCCCCAGCATTTT. The encoded protein is CASSLGDQPQHF.